Described below is a single TCR beta chain sequence and its context. The sample belongs to a study of beta chain features in type 1 diabetes. Germline V gives CDR1 KGHSH, CDR2 LQKENI. The length of the CDR3 is 14 residues. With 4 bases removed from V and 5 bases from J, the gap between germline ends came to 12 bases. Since all of the isolated RNA was reverse transcribed, expressed TCRB transcripts were what got sequenced. Around 3.9 million reads per sample were averaged for naive, central memory and regulatory samples. Profiled with immunoSEQ multiplex PCR; TCRdb holds only in-frame clones, not every one. Of 900,000 or so clones listed, about a sixth are singletons.

The J gene is TRBJ2-1, the V gene TRBV18, with a possible D match to TRBD2 (5 bases). This TCR was sampled from a woman aged 18-29 years in good health. Sequenced: naive CD4+ T cells from blood. In DNA, the CDR3 is TGTGCCAGCTCACGATTTACTAGTAACAATGAGCAGTTCTTC. Protein sequence: CASSRFTSNNEQFF.